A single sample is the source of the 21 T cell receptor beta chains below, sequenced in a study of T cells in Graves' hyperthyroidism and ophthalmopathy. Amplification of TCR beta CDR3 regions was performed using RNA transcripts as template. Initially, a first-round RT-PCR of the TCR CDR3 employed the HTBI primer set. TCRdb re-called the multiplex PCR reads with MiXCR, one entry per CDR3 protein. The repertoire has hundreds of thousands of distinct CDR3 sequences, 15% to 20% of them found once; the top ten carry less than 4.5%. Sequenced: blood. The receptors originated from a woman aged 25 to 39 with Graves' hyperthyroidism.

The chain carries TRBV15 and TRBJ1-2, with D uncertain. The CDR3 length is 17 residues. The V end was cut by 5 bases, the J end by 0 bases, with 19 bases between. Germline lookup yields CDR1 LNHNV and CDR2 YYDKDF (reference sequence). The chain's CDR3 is CATSRRKFIETNYGYTF. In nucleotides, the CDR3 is TGTGCCACCAGCCGAAGGAAATTTATAGAAACTAACTATGGCTACACCTTC.

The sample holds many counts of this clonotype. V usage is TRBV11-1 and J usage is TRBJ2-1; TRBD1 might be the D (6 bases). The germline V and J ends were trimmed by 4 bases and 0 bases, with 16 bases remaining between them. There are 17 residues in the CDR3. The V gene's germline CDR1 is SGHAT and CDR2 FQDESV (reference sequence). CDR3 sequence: CASSSIIGTSSYNEQFF. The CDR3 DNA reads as TGTGCCAGCAGCTCAATAATTGGGACAAGCTCCTACAATGAGCAGTTCTTC.

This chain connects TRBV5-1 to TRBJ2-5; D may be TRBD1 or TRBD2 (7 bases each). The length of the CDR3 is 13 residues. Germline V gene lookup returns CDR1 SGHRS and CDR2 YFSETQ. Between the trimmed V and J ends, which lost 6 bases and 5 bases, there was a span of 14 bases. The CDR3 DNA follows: TGCGCCAGCACCCCCCAGGGGGGGGAGACCCAGTACTTC. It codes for CASTPQGGETQYF.

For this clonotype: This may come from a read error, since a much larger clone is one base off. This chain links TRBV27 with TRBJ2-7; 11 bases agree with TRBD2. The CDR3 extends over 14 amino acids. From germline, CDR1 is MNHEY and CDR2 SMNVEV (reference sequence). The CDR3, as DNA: TGTGCCAGCGGTACCGGGACTAGCGGCTACAAGCAGTACTTC. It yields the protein CASGTGTSGYKQYF.

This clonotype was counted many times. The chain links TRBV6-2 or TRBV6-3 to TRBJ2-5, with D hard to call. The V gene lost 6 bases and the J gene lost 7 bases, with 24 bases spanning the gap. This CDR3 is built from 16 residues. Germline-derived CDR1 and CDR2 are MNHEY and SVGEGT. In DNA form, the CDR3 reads TGTGCCAGCAGCCGCGCTGACTTGTCCGGCGCTGCGACCCAGTACTTC. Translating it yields CASSRADLSGAATQYF.

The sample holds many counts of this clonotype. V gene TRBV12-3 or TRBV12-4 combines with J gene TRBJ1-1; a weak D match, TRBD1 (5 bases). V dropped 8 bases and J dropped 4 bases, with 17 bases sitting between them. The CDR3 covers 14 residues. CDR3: CASGSTGRSTEAFF. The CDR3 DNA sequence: TGTGCCAGCGGATCAACGGGACGGTCCACTGAAGCTTTCTTT.

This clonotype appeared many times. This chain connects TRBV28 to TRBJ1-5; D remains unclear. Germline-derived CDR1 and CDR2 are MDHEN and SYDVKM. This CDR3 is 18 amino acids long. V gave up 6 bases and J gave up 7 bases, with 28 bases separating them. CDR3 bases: TGTGCCAGCAGCCCGCCCCCCCGAAACTACTACGGGAACCAGCCCCAGCATTTT. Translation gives CASSPPPRNYYGNQPQHF.

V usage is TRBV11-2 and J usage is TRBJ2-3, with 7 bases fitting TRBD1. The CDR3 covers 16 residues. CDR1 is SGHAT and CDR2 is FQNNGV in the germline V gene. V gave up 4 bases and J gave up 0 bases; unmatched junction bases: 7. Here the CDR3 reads CASSYGTDYSTDTQYF. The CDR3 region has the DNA TGTGCCAGCAGCTATGGGACAGACTACAGCACAGATACGCAGTATTTT.

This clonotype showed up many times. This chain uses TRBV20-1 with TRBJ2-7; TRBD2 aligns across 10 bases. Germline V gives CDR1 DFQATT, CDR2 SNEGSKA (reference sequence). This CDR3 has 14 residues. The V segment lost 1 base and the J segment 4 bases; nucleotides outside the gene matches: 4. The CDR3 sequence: CSARGAGGVYEQYF. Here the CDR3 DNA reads TGCAGTGCTAGAGGAGCGGGAGGGGTATACGAGCAGTACTTC.

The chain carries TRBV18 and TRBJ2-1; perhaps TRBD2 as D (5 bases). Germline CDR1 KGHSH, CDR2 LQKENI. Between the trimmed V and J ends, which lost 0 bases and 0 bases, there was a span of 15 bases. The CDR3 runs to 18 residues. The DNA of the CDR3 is TGTGCCAGCTCACCACCTCCCCGCGGGTTAAGCTCCTACAATGAGCAGTTCTTC. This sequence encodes CASSPPPRGLSSYNEQFF.

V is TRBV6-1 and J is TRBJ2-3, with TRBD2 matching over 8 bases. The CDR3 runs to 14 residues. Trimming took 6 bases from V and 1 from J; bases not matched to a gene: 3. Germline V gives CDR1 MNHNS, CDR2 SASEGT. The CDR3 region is CASRIAGRTDTQYF. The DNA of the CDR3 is TGTGCCAGCAGAATAGCGGGGCGCACAGATACGCAGTATTTT.

The CDR3 protein is CSAGLAGDGDTQYF. CDR3 nucleotides: TGCAGTGCGGGACTAGCGGGAGATGGAGATACGCAGTATTTT. The V gene is TRBV20-1, the J gene TRBJ2-3, with 14 bases lining up with TRBD2. Germline V gene data show CDR1 as DFQATT and CDR2 as SNEGSKA (reference sequence). J was trimmed by 5 bases and V by 6 bases; bases with no gene match: 4. This CDR3 has 14 amino acids.

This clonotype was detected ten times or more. DNA for the CDR3: TGTGCCAGCAGTTACCAGGGGGCAAATTCACCCCTCCACTTT. Translated: CASSYQGANSPLHF. The chain has TRBV6-5 and TRBJ1-6; 8 nucleotides agree with TRBD1. This CDR3 region has 14 residues. Germline V gene data show CDR1 as MNHEY and CDR2 as SVGAGI. The J segment lost 7 bases and the V segment lost 2 bases, leaving 1 base of the junction unmatched.

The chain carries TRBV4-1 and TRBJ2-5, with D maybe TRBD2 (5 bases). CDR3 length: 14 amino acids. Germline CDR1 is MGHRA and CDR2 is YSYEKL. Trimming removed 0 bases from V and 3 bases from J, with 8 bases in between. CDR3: CASSQEGREETQYF. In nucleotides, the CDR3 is TGCGCCAGCAGCCAAGAAGGGCGGGAAGAGACCCAGTACTTC.

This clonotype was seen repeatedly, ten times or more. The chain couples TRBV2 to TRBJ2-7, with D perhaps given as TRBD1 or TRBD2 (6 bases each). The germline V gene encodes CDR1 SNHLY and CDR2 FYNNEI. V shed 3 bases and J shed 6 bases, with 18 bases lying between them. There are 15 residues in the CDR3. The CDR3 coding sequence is TGTGCCAGCAGTGAGGAGGGGGTGGGGAGTGGCGAGCAGTACTTC. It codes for CASSEEGVGSGEQYF.

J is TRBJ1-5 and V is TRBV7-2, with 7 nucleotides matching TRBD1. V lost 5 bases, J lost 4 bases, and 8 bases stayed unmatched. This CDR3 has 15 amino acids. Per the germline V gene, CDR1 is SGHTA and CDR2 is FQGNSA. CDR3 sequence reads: CASSGSGQPNQPQHF. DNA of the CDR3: TGTGCCAGCAGCGGCTCGGGACAGCCAAATCAGCCCCAGCATTTT.

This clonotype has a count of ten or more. The CDR3 bases are TGTGCCAGCTCACCATCAGGGACAGCCTATGGCTACACCTTC. Translated: CASSPSGTAYGYTF. The chain carries TRBV18 and TRBJ1-2; TRBD1 matches at 7 bases. The CDR3 is made up of 14 amino acids. V dropped 2 bases and J dropped 4; count of bases not matched to a gene: 4. Germline-derived CDR1 and CDR2 are KGHSH and LQKENI.

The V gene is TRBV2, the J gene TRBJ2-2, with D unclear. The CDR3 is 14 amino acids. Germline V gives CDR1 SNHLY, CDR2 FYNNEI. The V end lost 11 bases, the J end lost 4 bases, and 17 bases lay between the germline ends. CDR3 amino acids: CACRLNYFTGELFF. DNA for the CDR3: TGTGCCTGCCGTCTCAACTATTTCACCGGGGAGCTGTTTTTT.

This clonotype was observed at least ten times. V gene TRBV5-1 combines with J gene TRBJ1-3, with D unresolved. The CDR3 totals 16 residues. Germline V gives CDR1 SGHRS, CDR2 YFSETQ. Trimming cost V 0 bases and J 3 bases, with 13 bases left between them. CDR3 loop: CASSLAGSSRGNTIYF. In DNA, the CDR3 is TGCGCCAGCAGCTTGGCGGGGAGTTCTCGTGGAAACACCATATATTTT. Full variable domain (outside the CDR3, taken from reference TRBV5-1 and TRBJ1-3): KAGVTQTPRYLIKTRGQQVTLSCSPISGHRSVSWYQQTPGQGLQFLFEYFSETQRNKGNFPGRFSGRQFSNSRSEMNVSTLELGDSALYLCASSLAGSSRGNTIYFGEGSWLTVV.

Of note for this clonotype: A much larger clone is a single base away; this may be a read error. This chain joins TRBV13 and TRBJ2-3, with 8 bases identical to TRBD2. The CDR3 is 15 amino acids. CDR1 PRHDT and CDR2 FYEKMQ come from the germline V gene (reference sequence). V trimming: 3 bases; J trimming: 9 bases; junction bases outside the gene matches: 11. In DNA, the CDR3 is TGTGCCAGCAGCTTCTGGACTAGCTGGGGGTTAACGCAGTATTTT. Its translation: CASSFWTSWGLTQYF.

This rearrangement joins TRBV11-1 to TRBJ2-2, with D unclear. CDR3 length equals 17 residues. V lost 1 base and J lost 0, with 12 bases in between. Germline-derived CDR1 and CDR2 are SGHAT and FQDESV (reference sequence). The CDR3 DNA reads TGTGCCAGCAGCTTAGGGGTGCAGGCCGCGAACACCGGGGAGCTGTTTTTT. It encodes CASSLGVQAANTGELFF.